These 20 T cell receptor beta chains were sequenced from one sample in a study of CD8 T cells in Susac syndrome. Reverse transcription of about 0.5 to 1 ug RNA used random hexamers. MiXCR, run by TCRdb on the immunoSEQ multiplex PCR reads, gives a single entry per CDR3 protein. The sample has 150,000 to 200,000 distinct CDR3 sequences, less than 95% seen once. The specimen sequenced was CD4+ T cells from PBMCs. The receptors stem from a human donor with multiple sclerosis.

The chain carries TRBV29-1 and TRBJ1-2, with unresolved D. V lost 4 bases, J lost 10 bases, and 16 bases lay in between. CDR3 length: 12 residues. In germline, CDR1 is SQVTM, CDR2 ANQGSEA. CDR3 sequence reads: CSVVTWVEDYTF. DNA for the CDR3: TGCAGCGTTGTTACGTGGGTCGAAGACTACACCTTC.

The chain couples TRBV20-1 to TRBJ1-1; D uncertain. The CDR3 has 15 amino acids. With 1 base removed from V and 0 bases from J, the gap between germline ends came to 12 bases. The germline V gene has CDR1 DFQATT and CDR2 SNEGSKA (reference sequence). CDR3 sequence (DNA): TGCAGTGCTAGAGTGGCCCGAGGGCTGAACACTGAAGCTTTCTTT. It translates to CSARVARGLNTEAFF.

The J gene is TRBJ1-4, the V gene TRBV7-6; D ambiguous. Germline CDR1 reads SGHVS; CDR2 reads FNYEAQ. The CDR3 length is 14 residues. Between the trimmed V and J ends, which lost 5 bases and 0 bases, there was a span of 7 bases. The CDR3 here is CASSPSTTNEKLFF. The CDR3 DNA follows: TGTGCCAGCAGCCCGAGTACAACTAATGAAAAACTGTTTTTT.

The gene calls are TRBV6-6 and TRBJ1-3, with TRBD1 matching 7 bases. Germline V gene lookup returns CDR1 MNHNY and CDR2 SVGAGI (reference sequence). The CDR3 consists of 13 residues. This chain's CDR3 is CGSQGDLGNTIYF. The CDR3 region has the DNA TGTGGGTCCCAGGGGGACCTTGGAAACACCATATATTTT.

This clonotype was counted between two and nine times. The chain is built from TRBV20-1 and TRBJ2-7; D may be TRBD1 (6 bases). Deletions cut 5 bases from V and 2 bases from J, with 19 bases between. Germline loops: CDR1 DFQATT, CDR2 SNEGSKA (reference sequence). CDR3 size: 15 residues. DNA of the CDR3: TGCAGTGCTTCTAAACAGGGTTCTTCCACCTACGAGCAGTACTTC. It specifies CSASKQGSSTYEQYF.

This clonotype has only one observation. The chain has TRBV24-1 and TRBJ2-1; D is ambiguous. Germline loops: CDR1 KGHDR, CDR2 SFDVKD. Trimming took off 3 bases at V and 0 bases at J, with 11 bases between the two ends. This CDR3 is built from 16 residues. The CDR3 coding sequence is TGTGCCACCAGTGATGGCCAGGCTAACTCCTACAATGAGCAGTTCTTC. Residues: CATSDGQANSYNEQFF.

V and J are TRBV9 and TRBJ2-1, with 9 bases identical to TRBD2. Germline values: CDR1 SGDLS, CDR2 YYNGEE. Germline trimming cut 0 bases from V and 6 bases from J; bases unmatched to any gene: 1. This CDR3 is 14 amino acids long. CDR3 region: CASSVAAGGNEQFF. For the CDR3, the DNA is TGTGCCAGCAGCGTAGCAGCGGGAGGCAATGAGCAGTTCTTC.

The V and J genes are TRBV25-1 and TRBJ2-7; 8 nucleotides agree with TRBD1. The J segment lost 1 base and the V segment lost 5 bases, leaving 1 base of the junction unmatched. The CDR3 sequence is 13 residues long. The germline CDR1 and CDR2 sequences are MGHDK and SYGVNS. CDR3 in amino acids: CASSQGASYEQYF. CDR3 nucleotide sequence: TGTGCCAGCAGTCAGGGGGCTTCCTACGAGCAGTACTTC.

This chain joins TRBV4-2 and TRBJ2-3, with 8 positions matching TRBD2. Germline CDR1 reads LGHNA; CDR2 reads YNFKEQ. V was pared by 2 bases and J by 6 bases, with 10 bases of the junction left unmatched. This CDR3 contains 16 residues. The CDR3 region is CASSQSGGPTWDTQYF. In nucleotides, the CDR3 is TGTGCCAGCAGCCAAAGCGGGGGACCGACGTGGGATACGCAGTATTTT.

CDR3 in DNA: TGCAGCGTTGAACGGGAACTAGCAGCCTACAATGAGCAGTTCTTC. Its protein is CSVERELAAYNEQFF. The genes are TRBV29-1 and TRBJ2-1, with a weak D call TRBD2 (6 bases). This CDR3 has 15 amino acids. Trimming pared 2 bases from V and 2 bases from J, leaving 13 bases between. CDR1 SQVTM and CDR2 ANQGSEA come from the germline V gene.

The CDR3, as DNA: TGTGCCAGCAGCCAAGGTTCTGGGGCCGAATTTGAAGCTTTCTTT. As protein: CASSQGSGAEFEAFF. V gene TRBV4-2 combines with J gene TRBJ1-1, with a weak D call TRBD1 (5 bases). CDR1 is LGHNA and CDR2 is YNFKEQ in the germline V gene. The CDR3 contains 15 residues. V was clipped by 1 base and J by 7 bases, with 16 bases between them.

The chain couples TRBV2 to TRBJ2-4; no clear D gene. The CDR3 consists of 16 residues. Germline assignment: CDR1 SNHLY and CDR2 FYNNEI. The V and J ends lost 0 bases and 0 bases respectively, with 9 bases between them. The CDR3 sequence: CASSEALRLAKNIQYF. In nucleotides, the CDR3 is TGTGCCAGCAGTGAAGCATTAAGGCTAGCCAAAAACATTCAGTACTTC. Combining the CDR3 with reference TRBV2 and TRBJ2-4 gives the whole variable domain EPEVTQTPSHQVTQMGQEVILRCVPISNHLYFYWYRQILGQKVEFLVSFYNNEISEKSEIFDDQFSVERPDGSNFTLKIRSTKLEDSAMYFCASSEALRLAKNIQYFGAGTRLSVL.

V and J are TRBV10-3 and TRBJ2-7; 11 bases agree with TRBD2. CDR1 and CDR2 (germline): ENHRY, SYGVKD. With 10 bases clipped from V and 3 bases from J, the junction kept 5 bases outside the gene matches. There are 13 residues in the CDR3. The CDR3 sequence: CATRGTSGYEQYF. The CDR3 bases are TGTGCCACACGGGGGACTAGCGGCTACGAGCAGTACTTC.

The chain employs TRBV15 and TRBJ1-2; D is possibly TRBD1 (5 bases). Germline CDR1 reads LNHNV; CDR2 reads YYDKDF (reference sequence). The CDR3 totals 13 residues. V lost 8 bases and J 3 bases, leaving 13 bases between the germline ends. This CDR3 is CATSRWGYYGYTF. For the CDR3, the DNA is TGTGCCACCTCTAGGTGGGGGTACTATGGCTACACCTTC.

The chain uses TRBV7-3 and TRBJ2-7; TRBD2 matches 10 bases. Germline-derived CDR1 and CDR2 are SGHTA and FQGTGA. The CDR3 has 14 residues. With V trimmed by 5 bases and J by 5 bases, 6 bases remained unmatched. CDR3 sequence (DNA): TGTGCCAGCAGCATTGCTAGCGGGAGCGACGAGCAGTACTTC. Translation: CASSIASGSDEQYF. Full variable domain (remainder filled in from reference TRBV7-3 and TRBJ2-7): GAGVSQTPSNKVTEKGKYVELRCDPISGHTALYWYRQSLGQGPEFLIYFQGTGAADDSGLPNDRFFAVRPEGSVSTLKIQRTERGDSAVYLCASSIASGSDEQYFGPGTRLTVT.

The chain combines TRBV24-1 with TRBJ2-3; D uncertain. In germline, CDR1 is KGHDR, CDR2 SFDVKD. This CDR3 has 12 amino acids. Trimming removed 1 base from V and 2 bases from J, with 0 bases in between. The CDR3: CATSDFTDTQYF. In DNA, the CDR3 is TGTGCCACCAGTGATTTCACAGATACGCAGTATTTT.

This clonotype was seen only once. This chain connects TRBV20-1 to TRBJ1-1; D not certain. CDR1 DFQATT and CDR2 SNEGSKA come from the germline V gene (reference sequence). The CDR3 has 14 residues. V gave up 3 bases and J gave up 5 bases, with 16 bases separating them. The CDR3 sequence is CSASLGIQGTEAFF. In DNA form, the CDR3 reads TGCAGTGCTAGCCTTGGGATACAAGGGACTGAAGCTTTCTTT.

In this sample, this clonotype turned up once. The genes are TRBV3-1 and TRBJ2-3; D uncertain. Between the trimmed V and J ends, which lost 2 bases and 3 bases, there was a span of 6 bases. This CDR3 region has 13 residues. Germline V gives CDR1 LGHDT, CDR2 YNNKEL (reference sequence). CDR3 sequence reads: CASSQHPTDTQYF. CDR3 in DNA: TGTGCCAGCAGCCAACACCCTACAGATACGCAGTATTTT.

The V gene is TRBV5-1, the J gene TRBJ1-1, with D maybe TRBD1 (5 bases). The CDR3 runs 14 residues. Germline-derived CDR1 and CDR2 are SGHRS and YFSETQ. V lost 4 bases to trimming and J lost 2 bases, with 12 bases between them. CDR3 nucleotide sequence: TGCGCCAGCAGCCAAGGGACGTCTAACACTGAAGCTTTCTTT. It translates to CASSQGTSNTEAFF.

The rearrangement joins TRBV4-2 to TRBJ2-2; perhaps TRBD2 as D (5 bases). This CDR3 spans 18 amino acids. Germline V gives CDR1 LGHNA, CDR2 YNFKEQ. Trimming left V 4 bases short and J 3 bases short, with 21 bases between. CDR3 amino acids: CASSPRRRSPADTGELFF. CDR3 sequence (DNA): TGTGCCAGCAGCCCACGGAGGAGAAGCCCCGCGGACACCGGGGAGCTGTTTTTT.